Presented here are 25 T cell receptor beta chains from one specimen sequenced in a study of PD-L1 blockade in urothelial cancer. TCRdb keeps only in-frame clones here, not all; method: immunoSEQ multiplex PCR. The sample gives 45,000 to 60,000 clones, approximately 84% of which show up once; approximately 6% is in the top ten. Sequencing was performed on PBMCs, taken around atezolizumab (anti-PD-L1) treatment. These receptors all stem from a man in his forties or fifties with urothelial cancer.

The CDR3 sequence: CASSARDSREGNEQYF. In nucleotides, the CDR3 is TGTGCCAGCAGCGCACGGGACAGCAGAGAAGGTAACGAGCAGTACTTC. This sequence joins TRBV7-9 and TRBJ2-7; 7 bases align to TRBD1. The CDR3 runs 16 residues. Germline CDR1 SEHNR, CDR2 FQNEAQ (reference sequence). Losses at the gene ends were 5 bases for V and 5 bases for J; bases not matched to a gene: 15.

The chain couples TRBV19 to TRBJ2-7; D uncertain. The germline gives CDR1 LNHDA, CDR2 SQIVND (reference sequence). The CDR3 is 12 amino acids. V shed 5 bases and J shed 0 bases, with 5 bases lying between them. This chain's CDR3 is CASSASSYEQYF. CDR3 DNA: TGTGCCAGTAGTGCTAGCTCCTACGAGCAGTACTTC.

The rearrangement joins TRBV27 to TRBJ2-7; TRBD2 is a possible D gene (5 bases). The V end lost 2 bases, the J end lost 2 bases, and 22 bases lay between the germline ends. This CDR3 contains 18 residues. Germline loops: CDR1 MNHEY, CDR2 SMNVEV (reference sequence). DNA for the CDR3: TGTGCCAGCAGTTTACAGGTTCCCGGGATGTCTGGCGCCTACGAGCAGTACTTC. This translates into CASSLQVPGMSGAYEQYF.

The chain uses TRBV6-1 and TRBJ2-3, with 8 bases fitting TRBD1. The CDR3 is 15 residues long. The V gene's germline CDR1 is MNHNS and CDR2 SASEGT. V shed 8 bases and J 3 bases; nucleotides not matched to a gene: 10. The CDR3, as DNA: TGTGCCAGCCGAGGAGTCAGGGGGCGAACAGATACGCAGTATTTT. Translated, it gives CASRGVRGRTDTQYF.

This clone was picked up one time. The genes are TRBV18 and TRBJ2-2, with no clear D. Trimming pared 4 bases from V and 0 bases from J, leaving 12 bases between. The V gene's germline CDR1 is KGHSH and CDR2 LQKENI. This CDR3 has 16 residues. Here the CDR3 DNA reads TGTGCCAGCTCACTACCTAAATTCGCGAACACCGGGGAGCTGTTTTTT. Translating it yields CASSLPKFANTGELFF.

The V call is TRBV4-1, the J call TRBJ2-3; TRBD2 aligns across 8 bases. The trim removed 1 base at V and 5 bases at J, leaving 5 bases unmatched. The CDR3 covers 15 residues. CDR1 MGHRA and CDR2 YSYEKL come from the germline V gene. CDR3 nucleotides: TGCGCCAGCAGCCAAGCGAATAGCGGGATAGATACGCAGTATTTT. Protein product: CASSQANSGIDTQYF.

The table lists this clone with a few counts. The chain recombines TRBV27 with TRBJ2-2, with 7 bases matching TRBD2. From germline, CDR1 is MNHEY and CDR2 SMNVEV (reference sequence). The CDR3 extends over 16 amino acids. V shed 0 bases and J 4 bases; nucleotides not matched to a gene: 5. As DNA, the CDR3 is TGTGCCAGCAGTTTATCCCGGACTAGACCCACCGGGGAGCTGTTTTTT. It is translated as CASSLSRTRPTGELFF.

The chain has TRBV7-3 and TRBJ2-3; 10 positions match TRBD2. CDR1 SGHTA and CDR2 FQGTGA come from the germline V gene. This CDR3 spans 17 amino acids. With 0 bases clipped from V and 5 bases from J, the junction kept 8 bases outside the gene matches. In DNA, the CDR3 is TGTGCCAGCAGCTTAACGGGGATAGCGGGAGGCAGAGATACGCAGTATTTT. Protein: CASSLTGIAGGRDTQYF.

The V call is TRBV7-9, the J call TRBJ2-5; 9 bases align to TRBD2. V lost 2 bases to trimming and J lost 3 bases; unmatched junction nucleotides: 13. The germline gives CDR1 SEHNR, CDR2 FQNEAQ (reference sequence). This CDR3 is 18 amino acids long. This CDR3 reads CASSLMMGSGRSKETQYF. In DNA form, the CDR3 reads TGTGCCAGCAGCTTAATGATGGGTAGCGGGAGATCAAAAGAGACCCAGTACTTC.

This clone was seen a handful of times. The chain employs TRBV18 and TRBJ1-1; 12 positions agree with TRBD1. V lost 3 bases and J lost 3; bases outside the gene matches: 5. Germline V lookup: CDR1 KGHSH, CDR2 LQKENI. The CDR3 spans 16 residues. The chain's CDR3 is CASSPAGQGAYTEAFF. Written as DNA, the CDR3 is TGTGCCAGCTCACCCGCGGGACAGGGGGCATACACTGAAGCTTTCTTT.

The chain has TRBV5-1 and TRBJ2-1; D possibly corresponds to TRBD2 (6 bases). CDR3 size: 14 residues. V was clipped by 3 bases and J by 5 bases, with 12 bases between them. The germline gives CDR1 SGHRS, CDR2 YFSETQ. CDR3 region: CASSSIAGNNEQFF. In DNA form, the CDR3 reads TGCGCCAGCAGCTCTATTGCGGGGAACAATGAGCAGTTCTTC.

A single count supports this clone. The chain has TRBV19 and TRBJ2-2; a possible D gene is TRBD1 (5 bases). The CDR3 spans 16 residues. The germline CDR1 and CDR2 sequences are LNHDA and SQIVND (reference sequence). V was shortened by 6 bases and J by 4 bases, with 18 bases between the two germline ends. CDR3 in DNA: TGTGCCAGTAGCCCTCTAGGGTGGGGCCCCACCGGGGAGCTGTTTTTT. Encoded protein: CASSPLGWGPTGELFF. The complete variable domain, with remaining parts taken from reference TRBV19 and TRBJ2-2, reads DGGITQSPKYLFRKEGQNVTLSCEQNLNHDAMYWYRQDPGQGLRLIYYSQIVNDFQKGDIAEGYSVSREKKESFPLTVTSAQKNPTAFYLCASSPLGWGPTGELFFGEGSRLTVL.

The CDR3 coding sequence is TGTGCCTCCTCTTCGCCTACAACAGGATTAGGAGATACGCAGTATTTT. This translates into CASSSPTTGLGDTQYF. V and J are TRBV30 and TRBJ2-3, with D perhaps matching TRBD1 (5 bases). Germline CDR1 is GTSNPN and CDR2 is SVGIG (reference sequence). Trimming stripped 7 bases from V and 5 bases from J, with 25 bases between. The CDR3 covers 16 residues.

CDR3 bases: TGTGCCAGCAGCCCGCCGGGACAGGTCAACCGAGGCACTGAAGCTTTCTTT. Translating gives CASSPPGQVNRGTEAFF. V is TRBV7-8 and J is TRBJ1-1, with 8 bases matching TRBD1. Losses at the gene ends were 5 bases for V and 4 bases for J; bases not matched to a gene: 15. The CDR3 loop spans 17 amino acids. CDR1 is SGHVS and CDR2 is FQNEAQ in the germline V gene. Together with reference TRBV7-8 and TRBJ1-1, the CDR3 gives the full variable domain: GAGVSQSPRYKVAKRGQDVALRCDPISGHVSLFWYQQALGQGPEFLTYFQNEAQLDKSGLPSDRFFAERPEGSVSTLKIQRTQQEDSAVYLCASSPPGQVNRGTEAFFGQGTRLTVV.

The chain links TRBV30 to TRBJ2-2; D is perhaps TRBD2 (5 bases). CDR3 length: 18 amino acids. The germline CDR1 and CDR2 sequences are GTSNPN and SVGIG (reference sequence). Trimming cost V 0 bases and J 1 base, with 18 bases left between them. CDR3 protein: CAWSVAGLGGWNTGELFF. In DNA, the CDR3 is TGTGCCTGGAGTGTAGCCGGGCTAGGCGGGTGGAACACCGGGGAGCTGTTTTTT.

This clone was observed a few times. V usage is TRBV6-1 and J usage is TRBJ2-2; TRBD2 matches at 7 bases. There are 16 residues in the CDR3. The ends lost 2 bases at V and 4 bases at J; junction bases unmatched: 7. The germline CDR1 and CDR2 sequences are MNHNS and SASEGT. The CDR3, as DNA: TGTGCCAGCAGTGAATCCGCTAGCGGAATCACCGGGGAGCTGTTTTTT. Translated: CASSESASGITGELFF.

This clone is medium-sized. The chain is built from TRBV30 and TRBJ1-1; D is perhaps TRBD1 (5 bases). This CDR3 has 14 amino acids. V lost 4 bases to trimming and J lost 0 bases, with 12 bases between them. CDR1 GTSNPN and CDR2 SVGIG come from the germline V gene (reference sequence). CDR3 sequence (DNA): TGTGCCTGGACAGGGTTAACGGTGAACACTGAAGCTTTCTTT. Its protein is CAWTGLTVNTEAFF.

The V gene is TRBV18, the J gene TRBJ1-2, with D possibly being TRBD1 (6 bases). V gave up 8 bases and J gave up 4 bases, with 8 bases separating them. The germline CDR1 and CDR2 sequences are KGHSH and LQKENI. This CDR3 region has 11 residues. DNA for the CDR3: TGTGCCAGCGGACAGCCCTATGGCTACACCTTC. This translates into CASGQPYGYTF.

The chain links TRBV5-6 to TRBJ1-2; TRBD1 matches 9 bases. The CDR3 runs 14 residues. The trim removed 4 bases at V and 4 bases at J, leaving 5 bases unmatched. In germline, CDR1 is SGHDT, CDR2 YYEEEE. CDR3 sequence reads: CASSVGQGGYGYTF. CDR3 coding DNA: TGTGCCAGCAGCGTGGGACAGGGAGGCTATGGCTACACCTTC.

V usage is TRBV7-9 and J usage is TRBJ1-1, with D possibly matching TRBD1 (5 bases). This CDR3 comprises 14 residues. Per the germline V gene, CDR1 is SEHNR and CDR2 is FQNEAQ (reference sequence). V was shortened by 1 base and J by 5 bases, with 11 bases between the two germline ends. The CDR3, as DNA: TGTGCCAGCAGCTTAGTCAGGGAAGGGACTGAAGCTTTCTTT. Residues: CASSLVREGTEAFF.

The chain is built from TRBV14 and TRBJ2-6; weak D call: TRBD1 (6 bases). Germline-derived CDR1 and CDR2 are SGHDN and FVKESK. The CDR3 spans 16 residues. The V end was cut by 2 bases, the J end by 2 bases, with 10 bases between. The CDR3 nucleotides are TGTGCCAGCAGCCAACTGGGGGCGGCTGGGGCCAACGTCCTGACTTTC. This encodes CASSQLGAAGANVLTF.

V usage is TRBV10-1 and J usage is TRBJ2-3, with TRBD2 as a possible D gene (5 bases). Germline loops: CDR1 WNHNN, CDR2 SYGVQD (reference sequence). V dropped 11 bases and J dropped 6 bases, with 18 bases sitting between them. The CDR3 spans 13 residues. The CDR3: CALAGARIDTQYF. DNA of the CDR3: TGCGCCCTAGCCGGAGCCCGAATTGATACGCAGTATTTT.

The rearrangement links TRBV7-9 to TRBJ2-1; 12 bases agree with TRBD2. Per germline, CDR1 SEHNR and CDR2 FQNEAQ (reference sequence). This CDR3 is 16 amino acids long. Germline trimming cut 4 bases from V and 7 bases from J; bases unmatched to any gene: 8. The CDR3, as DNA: TGTGCCAGCAGCTCCAACCTAGCGGGAGGGGGGAATGAGCAGTTCTTC. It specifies CASSSNLAGGGNEQFF.

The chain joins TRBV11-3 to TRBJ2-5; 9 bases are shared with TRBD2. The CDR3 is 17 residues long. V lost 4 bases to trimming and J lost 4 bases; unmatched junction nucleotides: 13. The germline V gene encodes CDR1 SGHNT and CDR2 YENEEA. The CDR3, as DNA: TGTGCCAGCAGCTCCGGAGGCGGGAGGGTGAGAGGAGAGACCCAGTACTTC. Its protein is CASSSGGGRVRGETQYF.

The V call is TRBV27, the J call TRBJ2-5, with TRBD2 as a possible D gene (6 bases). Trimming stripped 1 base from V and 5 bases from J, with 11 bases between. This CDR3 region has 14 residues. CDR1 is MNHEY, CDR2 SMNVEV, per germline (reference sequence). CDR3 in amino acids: CASSLYGSLETQYF. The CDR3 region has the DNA TGTGCCAGCAGTTTATACGGGAGTCTGGAGACCCAGTACTTC.